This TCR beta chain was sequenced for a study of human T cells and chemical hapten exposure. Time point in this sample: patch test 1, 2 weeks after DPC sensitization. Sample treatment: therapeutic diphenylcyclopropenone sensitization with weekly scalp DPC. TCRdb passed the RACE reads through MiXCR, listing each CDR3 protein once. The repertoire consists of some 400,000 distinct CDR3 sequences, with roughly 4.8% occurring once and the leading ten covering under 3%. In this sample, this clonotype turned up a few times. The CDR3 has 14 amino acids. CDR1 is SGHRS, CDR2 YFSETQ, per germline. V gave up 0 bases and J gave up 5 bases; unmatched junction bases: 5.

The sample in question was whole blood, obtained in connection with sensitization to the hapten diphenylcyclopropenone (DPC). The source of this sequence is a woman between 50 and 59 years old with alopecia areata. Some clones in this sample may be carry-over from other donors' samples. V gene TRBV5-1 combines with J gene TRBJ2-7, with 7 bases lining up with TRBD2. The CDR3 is CASSLEVAGDEQYF. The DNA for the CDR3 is TGCGCCAGCAGCTTGGAGGTCGCGGGAGACGAGCAGTACTTC.